The entry below gives a single TCR beta chain sequence along with its context. Second doses that came at about 4 or about 12 weeks were put together. Measured with immunoSEQ multiplex PCR; TCRdb has only the in-frame clones, and not every one. The repertoire holds over 100,000 clones, with around 90% as singletons. The sample comes from a study of T cell responses to AZD1222 COVID-19 vaccine. The CDR3 extends over 13 amino acids. Germline V gene lookup returns CDR1 SGHTA and CDR2 FQGNSA. V lost 3 bases and J 6 bases, leaving 8 bases between the germline ends. This specimen was peripheral blood, taken 28 days after the second AZD1222 dose. This sequence joins TRBV7-2 and TRBJ2-2; D unresolved. The TCR sequence derives from an adult who received the AZD1222 COVID-19 vaccine. The CDR3 protein is CASSFNIAGELFF. The DNA of the CDR3 is TGTGCCAGCAGCTTCAACATAGCCGGGGAGCTGTTTTTT.